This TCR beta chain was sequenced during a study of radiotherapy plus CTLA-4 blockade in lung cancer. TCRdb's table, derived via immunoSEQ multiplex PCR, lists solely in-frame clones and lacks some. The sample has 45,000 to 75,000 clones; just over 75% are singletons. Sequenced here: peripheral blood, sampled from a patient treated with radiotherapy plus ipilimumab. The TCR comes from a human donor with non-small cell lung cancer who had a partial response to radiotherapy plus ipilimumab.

The CDR3 reads CASSLGTGNGYTF. CDR3 nucleotides: TGCGCCAGCAGCTTGGGGACAGGGAATGGCTACACCTTC. This sequence joins TRBV5-1 and TRBJ1-2, with TRBD1 matching 8 bases. The germline gives CDR1 SGHRS, CDR2 YFSETQ. The CDR3 has 13 residues. The J segment lost 6 bases and the V segment lost 0 bases, leaving 1 base of the junction unmatched.